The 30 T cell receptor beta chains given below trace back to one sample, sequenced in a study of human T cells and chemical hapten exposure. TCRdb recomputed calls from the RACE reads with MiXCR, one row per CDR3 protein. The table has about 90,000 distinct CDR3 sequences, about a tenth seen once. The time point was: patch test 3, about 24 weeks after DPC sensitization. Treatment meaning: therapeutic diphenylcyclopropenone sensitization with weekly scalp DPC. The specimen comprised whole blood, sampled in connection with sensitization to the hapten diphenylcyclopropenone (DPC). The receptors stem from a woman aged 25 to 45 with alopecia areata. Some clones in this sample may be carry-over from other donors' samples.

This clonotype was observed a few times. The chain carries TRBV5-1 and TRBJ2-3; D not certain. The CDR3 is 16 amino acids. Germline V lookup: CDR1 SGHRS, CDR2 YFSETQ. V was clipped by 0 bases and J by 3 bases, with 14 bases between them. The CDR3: CASSLDSGDGTDTQYF. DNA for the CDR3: TGCGCCAGCAGCTTGGATTCAGGTGACGGGACAGATACGCAGTATTTT.

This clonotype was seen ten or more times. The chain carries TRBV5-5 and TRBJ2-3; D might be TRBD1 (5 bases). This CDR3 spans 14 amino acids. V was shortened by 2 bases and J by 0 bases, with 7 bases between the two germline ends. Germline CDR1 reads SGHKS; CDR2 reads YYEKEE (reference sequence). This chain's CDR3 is CASSFDSSTDTQYF. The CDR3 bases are TGTGCCAGCAGCTTCGACAGTAGCACAGATACGCAGTATTTT. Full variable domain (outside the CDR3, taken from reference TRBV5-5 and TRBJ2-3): DAGVTQSPTHLIKTRGQQVTLRCSPISGHKSVSWYQQVLGQGPQFIFQYYEKEERGRGNFPDRFSARQFPNYSSELNVNALLLGDSALYLCASSFDSSTDTQYFGPGTRLTVL.

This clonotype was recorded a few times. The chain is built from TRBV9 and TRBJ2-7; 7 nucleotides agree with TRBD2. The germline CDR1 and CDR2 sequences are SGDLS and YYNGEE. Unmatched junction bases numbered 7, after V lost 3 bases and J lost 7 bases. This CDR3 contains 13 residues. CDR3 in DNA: TGTGCCAGCAGCGGCCTAGGCGGGGGAGAGCAGTACTTC. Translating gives CASSGLGGGEQYF.

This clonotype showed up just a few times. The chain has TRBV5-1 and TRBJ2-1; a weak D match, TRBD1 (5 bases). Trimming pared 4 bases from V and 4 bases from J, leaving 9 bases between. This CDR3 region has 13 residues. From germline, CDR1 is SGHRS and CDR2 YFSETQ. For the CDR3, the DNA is TGCGCCAGCAGCGTGGACAAGTACAATGAGCAGTTCTTC. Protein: CASSVDKYNEQFF.

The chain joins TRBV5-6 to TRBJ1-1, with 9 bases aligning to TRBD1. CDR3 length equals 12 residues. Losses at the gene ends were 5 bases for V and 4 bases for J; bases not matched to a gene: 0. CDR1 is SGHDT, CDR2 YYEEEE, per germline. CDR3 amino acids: CASRTGGTEAFF. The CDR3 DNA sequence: TGTGCCAGCAGGACAGGGGGCACTGAAGCTTTCTTT.

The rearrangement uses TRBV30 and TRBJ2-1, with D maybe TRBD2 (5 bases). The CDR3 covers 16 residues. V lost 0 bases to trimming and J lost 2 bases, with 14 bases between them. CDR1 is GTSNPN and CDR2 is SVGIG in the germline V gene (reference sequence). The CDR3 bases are TGTGCCTGGAGTGTAGGCGGGCCTAGCCCCTACAATGAGCAGTTCTTC. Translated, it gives CAWSVGGPSPYNEQFF.

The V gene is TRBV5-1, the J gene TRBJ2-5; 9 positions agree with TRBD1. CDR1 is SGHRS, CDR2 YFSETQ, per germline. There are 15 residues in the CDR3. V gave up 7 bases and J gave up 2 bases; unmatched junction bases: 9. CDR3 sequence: CASGTGTVVQETQYF. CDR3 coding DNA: TGCGCCAGCGGGACAGGGACCGTCGTACAAGAGACCCAGTACTTC.

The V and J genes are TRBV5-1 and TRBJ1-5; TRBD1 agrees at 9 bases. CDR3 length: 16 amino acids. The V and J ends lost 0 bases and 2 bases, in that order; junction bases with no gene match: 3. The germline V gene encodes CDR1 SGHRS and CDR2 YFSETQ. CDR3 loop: CASSLGQGGGNQPQHF. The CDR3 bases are TGCGCCAGCAGCTTGGGACAGGGGGGAGGCAATCAGCCCCAGCATTTT.

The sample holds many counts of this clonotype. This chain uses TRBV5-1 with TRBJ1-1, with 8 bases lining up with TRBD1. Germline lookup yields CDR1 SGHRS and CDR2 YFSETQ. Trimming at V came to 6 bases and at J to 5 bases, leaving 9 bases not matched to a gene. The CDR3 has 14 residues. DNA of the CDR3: TGCGCCAGCAAATCAGGGGGCGCGGAGACTGAAGCTTTCTTT. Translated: CASKSGGAETEAFF.

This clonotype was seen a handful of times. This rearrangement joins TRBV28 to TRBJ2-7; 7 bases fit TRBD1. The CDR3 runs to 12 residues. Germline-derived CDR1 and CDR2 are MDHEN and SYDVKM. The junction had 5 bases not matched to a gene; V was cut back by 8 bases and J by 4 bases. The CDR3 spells CASRDREYEQYV. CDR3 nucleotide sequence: TGTGCCAGCCGGGACAGAGAGTACGAGCAGTACGTC.

The CDR3, as DNA: TGTGCCAGCACCCCACTAGCGGGAGGGTACGAGCAGTACTTC. Translation gives CASTPLAGGYEQYF. The rearrangement links TRBV6-2 or TRBV6-3 to TRBJ2-7, with 13 bases identical to TRBD2. Trimming took 7 bases from V and 4 from J; bases not matched to a gene: 4. The CDR3 is 14 amino acids. Germline CDR1 MNHEY, CDR2 SVGEGT.

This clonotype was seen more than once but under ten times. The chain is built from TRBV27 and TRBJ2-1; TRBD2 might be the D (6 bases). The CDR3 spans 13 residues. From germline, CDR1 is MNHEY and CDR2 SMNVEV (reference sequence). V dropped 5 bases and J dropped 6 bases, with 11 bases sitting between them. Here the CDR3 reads CASSIGTSNEQFF. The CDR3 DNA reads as TGTGCCAGCAGTATCGGGACTTCCAATGAGCAGTTCTTC.

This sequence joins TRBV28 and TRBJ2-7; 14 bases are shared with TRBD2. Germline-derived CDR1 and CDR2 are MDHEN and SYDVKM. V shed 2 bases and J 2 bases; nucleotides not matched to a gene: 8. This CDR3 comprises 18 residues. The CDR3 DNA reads TGTGCCAGCAGTTTAAGGCCCCGGGGACTAGCGGGAGCCTACGAGCAGTACTTC. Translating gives CASSLRPRGLAGAYEQYF.

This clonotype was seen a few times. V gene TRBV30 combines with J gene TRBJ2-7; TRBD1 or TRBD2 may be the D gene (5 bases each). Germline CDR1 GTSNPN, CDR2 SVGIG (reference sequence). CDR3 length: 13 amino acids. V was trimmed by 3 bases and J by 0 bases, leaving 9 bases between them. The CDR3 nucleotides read TGTGCCTGGAGCGACGGGGCCTCCTACGAGCAGTACTTC. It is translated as CAWSDGASYEQYF.

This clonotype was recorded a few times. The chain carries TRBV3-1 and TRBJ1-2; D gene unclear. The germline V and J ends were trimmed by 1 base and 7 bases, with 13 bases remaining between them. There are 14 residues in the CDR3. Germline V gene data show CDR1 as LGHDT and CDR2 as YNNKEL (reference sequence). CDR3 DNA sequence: TGTGCCAGCAGCCAAGTTGGCAGCGGCGGTGGCTACACCTTC. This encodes CASSQVGSGGGYTF.

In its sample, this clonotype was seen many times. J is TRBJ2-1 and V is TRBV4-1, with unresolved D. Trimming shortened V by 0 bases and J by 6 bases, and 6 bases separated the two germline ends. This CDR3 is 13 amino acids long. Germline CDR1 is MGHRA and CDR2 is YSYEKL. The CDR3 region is CASSQETGNEQFF. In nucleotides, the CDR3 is TGCGCCAGCAGCCAAGAGACTGGCAATGAGCAGTTCTTC.

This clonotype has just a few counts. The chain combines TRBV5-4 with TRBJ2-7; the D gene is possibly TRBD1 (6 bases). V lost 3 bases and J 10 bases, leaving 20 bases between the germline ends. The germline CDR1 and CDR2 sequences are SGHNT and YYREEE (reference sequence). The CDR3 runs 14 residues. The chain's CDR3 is CASSSLDSPLFQYF. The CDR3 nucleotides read TGTGCCAGCAGCTCCCTGGACAGCCCTCTTTTCCAGTACTTC.

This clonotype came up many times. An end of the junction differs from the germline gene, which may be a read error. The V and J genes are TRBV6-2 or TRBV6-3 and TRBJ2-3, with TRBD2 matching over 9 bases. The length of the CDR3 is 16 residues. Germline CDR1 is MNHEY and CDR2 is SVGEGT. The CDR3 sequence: CASNYGLAGPTDTQYF. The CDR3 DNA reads TGTGCCAGCAATTACGGTCTAGCGGGACCCACAGATACGCAGTATTTT.

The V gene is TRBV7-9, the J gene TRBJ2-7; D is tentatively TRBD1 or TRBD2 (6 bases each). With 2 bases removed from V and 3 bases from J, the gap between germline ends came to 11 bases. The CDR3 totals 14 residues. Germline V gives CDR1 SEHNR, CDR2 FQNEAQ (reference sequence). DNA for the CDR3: TGTGCCAGCAGCTTATCGGGGGCAGGCTACGAGCAGTACGTC. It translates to CASSLSGAGYEQYV.

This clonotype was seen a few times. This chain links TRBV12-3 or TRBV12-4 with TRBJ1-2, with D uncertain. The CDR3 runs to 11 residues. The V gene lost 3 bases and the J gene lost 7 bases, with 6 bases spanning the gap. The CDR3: CASSFASGYTF. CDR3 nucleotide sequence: TGTGCCAGCAGTTTTGCTTCTGGCTACACCTTC.

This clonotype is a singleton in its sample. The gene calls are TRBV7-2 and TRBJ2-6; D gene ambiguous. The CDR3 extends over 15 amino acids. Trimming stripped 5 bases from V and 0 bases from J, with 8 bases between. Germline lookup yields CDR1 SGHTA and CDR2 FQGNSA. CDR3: CASSLLYSGANVLTF. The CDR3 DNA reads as TGTGCCAGCAGCCTACTCTACTCTGGGGCCAACGTCCTGACTTTC.

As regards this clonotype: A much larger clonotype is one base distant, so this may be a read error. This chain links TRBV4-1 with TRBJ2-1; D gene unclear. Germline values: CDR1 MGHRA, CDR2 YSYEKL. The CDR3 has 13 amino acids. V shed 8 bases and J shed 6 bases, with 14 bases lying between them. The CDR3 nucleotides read TGCGCCAGCGGCCCGACGGCCGGCAATGAGCAGTTCTTC. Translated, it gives CASGPTAGNEQFF.

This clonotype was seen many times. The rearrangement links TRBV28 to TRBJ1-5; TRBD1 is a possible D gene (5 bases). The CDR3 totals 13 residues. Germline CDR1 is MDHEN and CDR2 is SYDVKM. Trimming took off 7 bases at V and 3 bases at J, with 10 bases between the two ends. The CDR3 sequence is CASKGQINQPQHF. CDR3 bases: TGTGCCAGCAAGGGGCAGATCAATCAGCCCCAGCATTTT.

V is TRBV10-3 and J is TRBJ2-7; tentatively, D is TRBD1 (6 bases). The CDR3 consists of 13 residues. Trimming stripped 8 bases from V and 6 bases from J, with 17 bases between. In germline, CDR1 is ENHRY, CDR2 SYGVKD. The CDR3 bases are TGTGCCATCCGAGGGACAACCTTACGCGAGCAGTACTTC. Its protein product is CAIRGTTLREQYF.

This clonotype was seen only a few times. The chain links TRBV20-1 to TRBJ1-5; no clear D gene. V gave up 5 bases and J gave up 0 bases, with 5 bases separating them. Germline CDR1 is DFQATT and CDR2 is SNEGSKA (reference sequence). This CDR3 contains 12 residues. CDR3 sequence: CSAGDSNQPQHF. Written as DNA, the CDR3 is TGCAGTGCTGGGGATAGCAATCAGCCCCAGCATTTT.

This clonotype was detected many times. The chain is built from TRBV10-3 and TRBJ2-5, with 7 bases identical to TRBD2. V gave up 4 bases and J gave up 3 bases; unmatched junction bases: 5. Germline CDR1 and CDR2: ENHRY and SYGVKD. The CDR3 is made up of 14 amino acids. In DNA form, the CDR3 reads TGTGCCATCAGTGGGATCGCGGGGGAAGAGACCCAGTACTTC. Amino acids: CAISGIAGEETQYF.

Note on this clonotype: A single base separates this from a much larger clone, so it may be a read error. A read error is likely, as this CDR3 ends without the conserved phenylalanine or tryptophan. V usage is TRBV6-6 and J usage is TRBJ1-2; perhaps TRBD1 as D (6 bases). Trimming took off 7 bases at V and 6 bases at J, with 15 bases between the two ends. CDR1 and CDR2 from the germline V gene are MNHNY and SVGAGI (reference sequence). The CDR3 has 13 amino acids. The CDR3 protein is CASTLTAGDGYTY. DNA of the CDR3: TGTGCCAGCACCCTCACGGCAGGGGATGGCTACACCTAC.

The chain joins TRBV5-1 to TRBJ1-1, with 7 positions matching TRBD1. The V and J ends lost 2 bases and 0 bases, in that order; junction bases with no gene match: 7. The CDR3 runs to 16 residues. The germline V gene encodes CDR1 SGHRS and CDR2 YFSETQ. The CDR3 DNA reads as TGCGCCAGCAGCTTAGCTCCGGGACAGTTGAACACTGAAGCTTTCTTT. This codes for CASSLAPGQLNTEAFF.

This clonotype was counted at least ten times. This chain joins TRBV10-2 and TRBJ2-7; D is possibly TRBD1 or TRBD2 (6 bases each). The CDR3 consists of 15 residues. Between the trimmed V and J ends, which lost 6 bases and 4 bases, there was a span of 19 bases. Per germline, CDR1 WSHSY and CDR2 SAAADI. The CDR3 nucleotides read TGCGCCAGCAGCGACAGGACCACCGCGGGATACGAGCAGTACGTC. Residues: CASSDRTTAGYEQYV.

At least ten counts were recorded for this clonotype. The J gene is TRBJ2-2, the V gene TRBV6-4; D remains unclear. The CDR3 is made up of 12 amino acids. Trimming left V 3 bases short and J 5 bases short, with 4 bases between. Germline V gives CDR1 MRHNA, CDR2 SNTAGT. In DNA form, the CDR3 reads TGTGCCAGCAGTGAGGGGACCGGGGAGCTGTTTTTT. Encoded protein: CASSEGTGELFF.